This T cell receptor (beta chain) emerged from a study of cytomegalovirus exposure and HLA in healthy donors. This clone occurred once. Trimming cost V 2 bases and J 7 bases, with 12 bases left between them. The germline gives CDR1 MNHEY, CDR2 SVGAGI. CDR3 size: 14 residues. With 60 Vbeta and 13 Jbeta primers, the PCR was carried out. Assay: immunoSEQ multiplex PCR; the TCRdb copy retains only in-frame clones and omits some. The table includes 69,000 or so clones, 74% detected once. The source of this sequence is a woman aged 55-75 years in good health and CMV-seropositive. The material sequenced was PBMCs. J is TRBJ2-1 and V is TRBV6-5; D is possibly TRBD1 (6 bases). This CDR3 is CASSYESRGNEQFF. The DNA of the CDR3 is TGTGCCAGCAGTTACGAGTCCAGGGGTAATGAGCAGTTCTTC.